The 30 T cell receptor beta chains presented below share a single source sample, sequenced in a study of CD8 T cells in Susac syndrome. With random hexamers, reverse transcription was performed on about 0.5 to 1 ug of RNA. Using its own MiXCR run on the immunoSEQ multiplex PCR reads, TCRdb lists one record per CDR3 protein. This table holds roughly 150,000 distinct CDR3 sequences, 95% found once. The sample comprised CD8+ T cells from PBMCs. The origin of the receptors is a human donor with Susac syndrome.

The V call is TRBV29-1, the J call TRBJ2-2; D possibly corresponds to TRBD1 (5 bases). Germline V lookup: CDR1 SQVTM, CDR2 ANQGSEA. The CDR3 extends over 16 amino acids. Trimming left V 5 bases short and J 3 bases short, with 19 bases between. CDR3: CSVRYGAGSDTGELFF. CDR3 sequence (DNA): TGCAGCGTTCGTTATGGGGCAGGGTCTGACACCGGGGAGCTGTTTTTT.

This sequence joins TRBV12-3 or TRBV12-4 and TRBJ2-5; 10 bases map to TRBD1. J was trimmed by 5 bases and V by 0 bases; bases with no gene match: 6. The CDR3 is 16 amino acids. The CDR3 region is CASSLAVTGGTETQYF. The DNA for the CDR3 is TGTGCCAGCAGTTTAGCCGTGACAGGGGGCACGGAGACCCAGTACTTC.

The genes are TRBV12-3 or TRBV12-4 and TRBJ2-7, with D unclear. Trimming cost V 3 bases and J 1 base, with 13 bases left between them. The CDR3 is made up of 15 amino acids. The CDR3: CASSFLAVKSYEQYF. DNA for the CDR3: TGTGCCAGCAGTTTCCTGGCCGTGAAGTCCTACGAGCAGTACTTC.

V is TRBV12-5 and J is TRBJ1-5, with unresolved D. The CDR3 is 11 amino acids. CDR1 is LGHNT and CDR2 is FRNRAP in the germline V gene. The V and J ends lost 6 bases and 4 bases respectively, with 4 bases between them. This CDR3 reads CASGLNQPQHF. The CDR3 nucleotides are TGTGCTAGTGGGTTAAATCAGCCCCAGCATTTT.

V usage is TRBV11-2 and J usage is TRBJ2-7, with a tentative D call TRBD2 (6 bases). The germline V and J ends were trimmed by 3 bases and 4 bases, with 13 bases remaining between them. This CDR3 spans 14 amino acids. Germline lookup yields CDR1 SGHAT and CDR2 FQNNGV. This CDR3 is CASSFGGIAYEQYF. Written as DNA, the CDR3 is TGTGCCAGCAGCTTTGGGGGGATCGCGTACGAGCAGTACTTC.

This chain links TRBV20-1 with TRBJ2-7, with D possibly TRBD2 on 5 matching bases. CDR3 length: 13 residues. V lost 3 bases, J lost 2 bases, and 11 bases lay in between. CDR1 is DFQATT and CDR2 is SNEGSKA in the germline V gene (reference sequence). The CDR3 bases are TGCAGTGCTAGTGGAGCGGTAACCTACGAGCAGTACTTC. Translation gives CSASGAVTYEQYF.

The chain combines TRBV5-4 with TRBJ2-3, with 9 bases matching TRBD1. The CDR3 has 14 amino acids. V lost 3 bases, J lost 5 bases, and 4 bases stayed unmatched. The germline gives CDR1 SGHNT, CDR2 YYREEE (reference sequence). Written as DNA, the CDR3 is TGTGCCAGCAGCTCACAGGGGGCGTTAGATACGCAGTATTTT. Its protein is CASSSQGALDTQYF.

Turning to this clonotype: Germline and junction disagree at one end, which may indicate a read error. The chain has TRBV9 and TRBJ1-4; D call uncertain. This CDR3 has 13 amino acids. Per the germline V gene, CDR1 is SGDLS and CDR2 is YYNGEE. This chain's CDR3 is CASSPSSEKKVFF. In DNA, the CDR3 is TGTGCCAGCAGCCCCTCCTCGGAAAAAAAAGTGTTTTTT.

V and J are TRBV5-1 and TRBJ2-1; D is undetermined. Germline-derived CDR1 and CDR2 are SGHRS and YFSETQ. V gave up 6 bases and J gave up 0 bases, with 13 bases separating them. CDR3 length equals 15 residues. CDR3 DNA sequence: TGCGCCAGCACCCTAGGGTTCAGCTCCTACAATGAGCAGTTCTTC. As protein: CASTLGFSSYNEQFF.

The chain recombines TRBV4-1 with TRBJ2-2, with 8 nucleotides matching TRBD1. J lost 4 bases, V lost 4 bases, and 14 bases had no gene match. This CDR3 region has 18 residues. Germline CDR1 MGHRA, CDR2 YSYEKL. CDR3: CASSPEGPGQGGTGELFF. The CDR3 bases are TGCGCCAGCAGCCCGGAAGGACCAGGACAGGGAGGCACCGGGGAGCTGTTTTTT.

This chain joins TRBV29-1 and TRBJ1-1; 9 positions match TRBD1. Trimming cost V 7 bases and J 8 bases; bases outside gene matches: 14. This CDR3 spans 14 amino acids. Per the germline V gene, CDR1 is SQVTM and CDR2 is ANQGSEA. The CDR3 loop reads CSDSLPGQGLEAFF. CDR3 nucleotides: TGCAGCGACTCCCTCCCGGGACAGGGTTTAGAAGCTTTCTTT. Supplemented by reference TRBV29-1 and TRBJ1-1, the full variable domain reads SAVISQKPSRDICQRGTSLTIQCQVDSQVTMMFWYRQQPGQSLTLIATANQGSEATYESGFVIDKFPISRPNLTFSTLTVSNMSPEDSSIYLCSDSLPGQGLEAFFGQGTRLTVV.

The chain has TRBV20-1 and TRBJ1-2, with 9 bases fitting TRBD1. Germline V lookup: CDR1 DFQATT, CDR2 SNEGSKA (reference sequence). J lost 4 bases, V lost 3 bases, and 18 bases had no gene match. The length of the CDR3 is 18 residues. The CDR3 DNA sequence: TGCAGTGCTAGTACCCCTCTGGGACAGGGTATTGTCGGCTATGGCTACACCTTC. Encoded protein: CSASTPLGQGIVGYGYTF.

The chain is built from TRBV30 and TRBJ1-2; TRBD1 matches 7 bases. The CDR3 runs to 14 residues. Losses at the gene ends were 3 bases for V and 2 bases for J; bases not matched to a gene: 6. The germline gives CDR1 GTSNPN, CDR2 SVGIG (reference sequence). The CDR3 loop is CAWSQGGTNYGYTF. For the CDR3, the DNA is TGTGCCTGGAGCCAAGGGGGCACCAACTATGGCTACACCTTC.

V and J are TRBV6-1 and TRBJ2-7, with 9 positions matching TRBD1. CDR1 and CDR2 from the germline V gene are MNHNS and SASEGT. CDR3 size: 16 residues. With 2 bases clipped from V and 4 bases from J, the junction kept 9 bases outside the gene matches. The CDR3 DNA reads as TGTGCCAGCAGTGAACTCCTGGGACAGGGAGTATACGAGCAGTACTTC. Translated, it gives CASSELLGQGVYEQYF.

The gene calls are TRBV3-1 and TRBJ2-7, with D perhaps being TRBD1 or TRBD2 (5 bases each). Germline values: CDR1 LGHDT, CDR2 YNNKEL (reference sequence). The CDR3 sequence is 15 residues long. Trimming removed 1 base at V and 5 bases at J, with 15 bases between. In nucleotides, the CDR3 is TGTGCCAGCAGCCAAGGGGGACCCCGGGACGACGAGCAGTACTTC. Translation: CASSQGGPRDDEQYF.

The chain carries TRBV5-1 and TRBJ2-7; possibly TRBD2 for D (7 bases). Germline CDR1 and CDR2: SGHRS and YFSETQ. The V gene lost 0 bases and the J gene lost 3 bases, with 16 bases spanning the gap. There are 16 residues in the CDR3. The CDR3 is CASSLAGAGAGYEQYF. The CDR3 DNA reads as TGCGCCAGCAGCTTGGCGGGGGCGGGAGCGGGCTACGAGCAGTACTTC. Looking up the rest from reference TRBV5-1 and TRBJ2-7 gives the full variable domain: KAGVTQTPRYLIKTRGQQVTLSCSPISGHRSVSWYQQTPGQGLQFLFEYFSETQRNKGNFPGRFSGRQFSNSRSEMNVSTLELGDSALYLCASSLAGAGAGYEQYFGPGTRLTVT.

The chain joins TRBV13 to TRBJ1-3, with D possibly TRBD1 on 5 matching bases. This CDR3 comprises 18 residues. The ends were cut back, 0 bases at V and 0 bases at J, with 15 bases in the middle. The V gene's germline CDR1 is PRHDT and CDR2 FYEKMQ (reference sequence). The CDR3 DNA reads as TGTGCCAGCAGCTTAGGCCTAGGGACTACAAGCTCTGGAAACACCATATATTTT. Protein: CASSLGLGTTSSGNTIYF.

The rearrangement links TRBV7-2 to TRBJ1-1; D may be TRBD1 (6 bases). The V gene lost 3 bases and the J gene lost 3 bases, with 14 bases spanning the gap. The CDR3 extends over 15 amino acids. Germline values: CDR1 SGHTA, CDR2 FQGNSA. CDR3 nucleotide sequence: TGTGCCAGCAGCTTCCAACAGGGAGGGTACACTGAAGCTTTCTTT. Translating gives CASSFQQGGYTEAFF.

The chain links TRBV29-1 to TRBJ1-2; maybe TRBD1 (5 bases). There are 11 residues in the CDR3. Germline loops: CDR1 SQVTM, CDR2 ANQGSEA. The V and J ends lost 6 bases and 7 bases respectively, with 12 bases between them. CDR3 protein: CSVADSSGYTF. The DNA of the CDR3 is TGCAGCGTGGCTGACAGTAGTGGCTACACCTTC.

The chain recombines TRBV7-9 with TRBJ1-2; D perhaps matches TRBD1 (5 bases). The V end lost 5 bases, the J end lost 5 bases, and 24 bases lay between the germline ends. CDR3 length: 17 residues. Per germline, CDR1 SEHNR and CDR2 FQNEAQ (reference sequence). CDR3 sequence: CASSQNPGRTEGYGYTF. CDR3 DNA sequence: TGTGCCAGCAGCCAAAACCCAGGTCGGACTGAGGGGTATGGCTACACCTTC.

The rearrangement uses TRBV15 and TRBJ2-1; D unresolved. CDR3 length equals 16 residues. The germline gives CDR1 LNHNV, CDR2 YYDKDF (reference sequence). Between the trimmed V and J ends, which lost 3 bases and 4 bases, there was a span of 16 bases. The chain's CDR3 is CATSSPSIQLYNEQFF. CDR3 sequence (DNA): TGTGCCACCAGCAGTCCCAGCATACAGCTATACAATGAGCAGTTCTTC.

The genes are TRBV5-1 and TRBJ2-7; TRBD2 aligns across 15 bases. The CDR3 covers 17 residues. In germline, CDR1 is SGHRS, CDR2 YFSETQ. Trimming at V came to 0 bases and at J to 2 bases, leaving 3 bases not matched to a gene. The CDR3 protein is CASSLEGLAGGAYEQYF. CDR3 DNA sequence: TGCGCCAGCAGCTTGGAGGGACTAGCGGGAGGCGCCTACGAGCAGTACTTC. The full variable domain, its missing parts supplied by reference TRBV5-1 and TRBJ2-7, is KAGVTQTPRYLIKTRGQQVTLSCSPISGHRSVSWYQQTPGQGLQFLFEYFSETQRNKGNFPGRFSGRQFSNSRSEMNVSTLELGDSALYLCASSLEGLAGGAYEQYFGPGTRLTVT.

V usage is TRBV9 and J usage is TRBJ2-1; 7 bases are shared with TRBD2. The junction had 13 bases not matched to a gene; V was cut back by 4 bases and J by 9 bases. Germline V gives CDR1 SGDLS, CDR2 YYNGEE. The CDR3 has 15 residues. CDR3 residues: CASSLSGTPLGEQFF. CDR3 coding DNA: TGTGCCAGCAGCCTCAGCGGGACCCCGCTGGGTGAGCAGTTCTTC.

This chain joins TRBV12-3 or TRBV12-4 and TRBJ1-1, with D possibly TRBD1 on 6 matching bases. This CDR3 has 13 amino acids. V lost 8 bases, J lost 0 bases, and 10 bases lay in between. CDR3 sequence (DNA): TGTGCCAGCCGGACAGATATGAACACTGAAGCTTTCTTT. Its protein is CASRTDMNTEAFF.

The rearrangement joins TRBV20-1 to TRBJ2-1; 9 bases are shared with TRBD2. In germline, CDR1 is DFQATT, CDR2 SNEGSKA (reference sequence). This CDR3 has 14 amino acids. The junction had 6 bases not matched to a gene; V was cut back by 2 bases and J by 7 bases. The CDR3 protein is CSARIAGVSNEQFF. DNA for the CDR3: TGCAGTGCTAGAATAGCGGGAGTATCTAATGAGCAGTTCTTC.

V is TRBV2 and J is TRBJ2-1; 7 bases align to TRBD1. V lost 0 bases to trimming and J lost 7 bases; unmatched junction nucleotides: 15. This CDR3 contains 18 residues. Germline V CDR1 and CDR2: SNHLY, FYNNEI. CDR3: CASSEALGGQVLRNEQFF. In DNA form, the CDR3 reads TGTGCCAGCAGTGAAGCGCTAGGAGGACAGGTTTTACGAAATGAGCAGTTCTTC.

This clonotype was picked up one time. The chain recombines TRBV15 with TRBJ2-3; TRBD2 aligns across 9 bases. This CDR3 region has 15 residues. The V segment lost 5 bases and the J segment 1 base; nucleotides outside the gene matches: 4. Germline V gene lookup returns CDR1 LNHNV and CDR2 YYDKDF (reference sequence). The CDR3 DNA reads as TGTGCCACCAGCTCTACTAGCGGGCGCACAGATACGCAGTATTTT. Protein sequence: CATSSTSGRTDTQYF.

The rearrangement uses TRBV9 and TRBJ1-1; TRBD1 might be the D (5 bases). This CDR3 is 14 amino acids long. Per germline, CDR1 SGDLS and CDR2 YYNGEE. V was shortened by 0 bases and J by 10 bases, with 16 bases between the two germline ends. CDR3 residues: CASSVATGGIGAFF. The DNA of the CDR3 is TGTGCCAGCAGCGTAGCTACGGGGGGGATCGGAGCTTTCTTT.

The V gene is TRBV4-2, the J gene TRBJ1-2; 8 bases are shared with TRBD1. Germline CDR1 LGHNA, CDR2 YNFKEQ. The CDR3 spans 14 residues. V shed 7 bases and J 8 bases; nucleotides not matched to a gene: 12. The CDR3 protein is CASTPRQGAEGYTF. The CDR3 nucleotides are TGTGCCAGCACCCCACGCCAGGGGGCGGAGGGCTACACCTTC.

The rearrangement joins TRBV10-3 to TRBJ1-1, with D unresolved. The CDR3 extends over 14 amino acids. V lost 0 bases and J lost 12, with 17 bases in between. The germline V gene encodes CDR1 ENHRY and CDR2 SYGVKD. This chain's CDR3 is CAISESRPHPGTFF. The DNA of the CDR3 is TGTGCCATCAGTGAGTCACGGCCTCACCCAGGAACTTTCTTT.